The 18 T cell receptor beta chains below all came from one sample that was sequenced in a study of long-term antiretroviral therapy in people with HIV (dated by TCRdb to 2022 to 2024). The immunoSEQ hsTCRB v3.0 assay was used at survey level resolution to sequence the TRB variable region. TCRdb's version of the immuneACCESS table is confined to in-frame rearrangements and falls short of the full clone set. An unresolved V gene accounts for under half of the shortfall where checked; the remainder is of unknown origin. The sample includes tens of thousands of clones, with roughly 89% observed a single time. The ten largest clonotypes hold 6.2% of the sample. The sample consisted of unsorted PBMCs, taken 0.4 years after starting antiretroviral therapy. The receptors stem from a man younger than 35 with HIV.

The CDR3 bases are TGTGCCAGCAGTCAAATACAGGGGGAGAAGGATGGCTACACCTTC. It translates to CASSQIQGEKDGYTF. The chain combines TRBV7-2 with TRBJ1-2; 8 bases match TRBD1. This CDR3 is 15 amino acids long. J lost 6 bases, V lost 6 bases, and 12 bases had no gene match. Germline V gene data show CDR1 as SGHTA and CDR2 as FQGNSA. The full variable domain, with the rest looked up from reference TRBV7-2 and TRBJ1-2, is GAGVSQSPSNKVTEKGKDVELRCDPISGHTALYWYRQSLGQGLEFLIYFQGNSAPDKSGLPSDRFSAERTGGSVSTLTIQRTQQEDSAVYLCASSQIQGEKDGYTFGSGTRLTVV.

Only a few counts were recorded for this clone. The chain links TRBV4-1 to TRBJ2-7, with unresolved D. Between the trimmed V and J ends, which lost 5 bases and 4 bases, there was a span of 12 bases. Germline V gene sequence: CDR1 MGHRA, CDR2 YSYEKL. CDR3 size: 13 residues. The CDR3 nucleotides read TGCGCCAGCAGCTTTCAGCCGAGGTACGAGCAGTACTTC. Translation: CASSFQPRYEQYF.

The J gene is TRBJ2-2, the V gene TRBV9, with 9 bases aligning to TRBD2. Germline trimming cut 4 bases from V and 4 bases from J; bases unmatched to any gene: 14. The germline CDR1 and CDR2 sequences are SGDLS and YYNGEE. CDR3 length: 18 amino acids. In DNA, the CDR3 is TGTGCCAGCAGCCCCCGAGGTCCCAGCGGGAGGACCACCGGGGAGCTGTTTTTT. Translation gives CASSPRGPSGRTTGELFF.

The CDR3 loop is CASSHPVSDLDYGYTF. The CDR3 coding sequence is TGTGCCAGTAGTCACCCAGTATCGGATCTGGACTATGGCTACACCTTC. J is TRBJ1-2 and V is TRBV19; D unclear. Trimming took off 5 bases at V and 3 bases at J, with 19 bases between the two ends. The CDR3 is 16 residues long. Germline loops: CDR1 LNHDA, CDR2 SQIVND (reference sequence).

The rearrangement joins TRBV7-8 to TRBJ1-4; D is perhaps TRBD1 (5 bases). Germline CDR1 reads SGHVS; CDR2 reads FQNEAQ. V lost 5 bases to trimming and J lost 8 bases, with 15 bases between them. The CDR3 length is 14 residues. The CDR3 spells CASSPEGRGEKLFF. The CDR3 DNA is TGTGCCAGCAGCCCCGAGGGGAGAGGGGAAAAACTGTTTTTT.

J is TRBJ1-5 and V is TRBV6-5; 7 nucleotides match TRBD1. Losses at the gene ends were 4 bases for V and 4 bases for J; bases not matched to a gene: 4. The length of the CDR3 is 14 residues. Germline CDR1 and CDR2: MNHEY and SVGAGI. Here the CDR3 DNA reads TGTGCCAGCAGTTCTATGGACAGGAATCAGCCCCAGCATTTT. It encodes CASSSMDRNQPQHF.

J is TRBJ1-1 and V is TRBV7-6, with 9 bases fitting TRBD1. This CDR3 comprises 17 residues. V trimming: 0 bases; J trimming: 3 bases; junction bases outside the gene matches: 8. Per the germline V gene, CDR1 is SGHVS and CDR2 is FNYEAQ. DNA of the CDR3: TGTGCCAGCAGCTTAGCCACGACAGGGGGTCTTTACACTGAAGCTTTCTTT. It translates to CASSLATTGGLYTEAFF.

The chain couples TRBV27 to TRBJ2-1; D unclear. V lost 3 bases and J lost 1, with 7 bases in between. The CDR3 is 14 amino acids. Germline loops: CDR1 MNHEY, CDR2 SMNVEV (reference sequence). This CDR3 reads CASSFGGSYNEQFF. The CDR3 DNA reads TGTGCCAGCAGTTTCGGCGGTTCCTACAATGAGCAGTTCTTC.

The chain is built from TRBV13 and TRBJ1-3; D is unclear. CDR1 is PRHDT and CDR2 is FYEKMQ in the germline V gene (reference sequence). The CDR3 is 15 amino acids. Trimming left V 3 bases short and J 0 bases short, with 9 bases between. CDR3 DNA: TGTGCCAGCAGCTTTAGGGTTGCCTCTGGAAACACCATATATTTT. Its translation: CASSFRVASGNTIYF. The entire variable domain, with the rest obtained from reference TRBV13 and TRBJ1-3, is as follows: AAGVIQSPRHLIKEKRETATLKCYPIPRHDTVYWYQQGPGQDPQFLISFYEKMQSDKGSIPDRFSAQQFSDYHSELNMSSLELGDSALYFCASSFRVASGNTIYFGEGSWLTVV.

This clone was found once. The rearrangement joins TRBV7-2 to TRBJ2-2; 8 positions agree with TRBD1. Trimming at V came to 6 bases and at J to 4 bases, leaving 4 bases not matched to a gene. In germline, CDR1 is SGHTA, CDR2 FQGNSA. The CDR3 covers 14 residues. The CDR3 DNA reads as TGTGCCAGCAGACCGGACAGGGCCACCGGGGAGCTGTTTTTT. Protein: CASRPDRATGELFF.

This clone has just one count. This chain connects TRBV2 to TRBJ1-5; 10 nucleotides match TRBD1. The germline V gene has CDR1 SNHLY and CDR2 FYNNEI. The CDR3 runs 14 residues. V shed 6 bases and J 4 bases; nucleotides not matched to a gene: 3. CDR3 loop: CASRRQGANQPQHF. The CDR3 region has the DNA TGTGCCAGCAGGCGACAGGGGGCGAATCAGCCCCAGCATTTT.

As DNA, the CDR3 is TGTGCCACCAGCAGGGAGTACAGGGACGGAAGCAATCAGCCCCAGCATTTT. Its protein is CATSREYRDGSNQPQHF. The chain has TRBV15 and TRBJ1-5; possible D gene TRBD1, 6 bases. CDR3 length equals 17 residues. Germline V gives CDR1 LNHNV, CDR2 YYDKDF (reference sequence). The V end was cut by 3 bases, the J end by 1 base, with 16 bases between.

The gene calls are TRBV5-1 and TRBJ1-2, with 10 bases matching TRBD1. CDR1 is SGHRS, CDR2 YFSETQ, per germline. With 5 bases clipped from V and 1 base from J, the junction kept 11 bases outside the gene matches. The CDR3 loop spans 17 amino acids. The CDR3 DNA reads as TGCGCCAGCAGACATTCGATCCGGGACAGGGGTAACTATGGCTACACCTTC. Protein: CASRHSIRDRGNYGYTF.

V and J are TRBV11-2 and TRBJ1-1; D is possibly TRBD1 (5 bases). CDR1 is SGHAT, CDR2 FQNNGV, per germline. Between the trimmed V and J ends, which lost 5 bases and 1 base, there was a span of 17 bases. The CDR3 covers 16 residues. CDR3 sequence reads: CASSVNPRVSNTEAFF. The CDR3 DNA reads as TGTGCCAGCAGCGTAAACCCCAGGGTATCGAACACTGAAGCTTTCTTT.

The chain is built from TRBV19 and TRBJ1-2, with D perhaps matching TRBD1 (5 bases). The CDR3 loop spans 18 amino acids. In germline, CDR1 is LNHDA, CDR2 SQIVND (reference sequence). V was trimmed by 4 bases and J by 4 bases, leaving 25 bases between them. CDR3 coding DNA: TGTGCCAGTAGTAGCCGAAAAATGACGCAGGGTTCCGGCTATGGCTACACCTTC. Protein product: CASSSRKMTQGSGYGYTF.

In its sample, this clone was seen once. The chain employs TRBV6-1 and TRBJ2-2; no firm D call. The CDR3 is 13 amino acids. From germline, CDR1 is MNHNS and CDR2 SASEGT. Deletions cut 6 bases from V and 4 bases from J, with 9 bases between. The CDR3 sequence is CASRAMGTGELFF. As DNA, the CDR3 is TGTGCCAGCAGAGCTATGGGCACCGGGGAGCTGTTTTTT.

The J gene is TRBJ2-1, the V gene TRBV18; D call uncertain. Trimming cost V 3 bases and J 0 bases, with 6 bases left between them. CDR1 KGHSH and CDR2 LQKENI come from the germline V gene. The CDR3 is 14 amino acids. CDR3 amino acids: CASSPQSSYNEQFF. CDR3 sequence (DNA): TGTGCCAGCTCACCGCAGAGCTCCTACAATGAGCAGTTCTTC. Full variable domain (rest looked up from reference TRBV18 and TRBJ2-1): NAGVMQNPRHLVRRRGQEARLRCSPMKGHSHVYWYRQLPEEGLKFMVYLQKENIIDESGMPKERFSAEFPKEGPSILRIQQVVRGDSAAYFCASSPQSSYNEQFFGPGTRLTVL.

Written as DNA, the CDR3 is TGTGCCAGCACCCCGTCGGGCCCTCCGAACACTGAAGCTTTCTTT. As protein: CASTPSGPPNTEAFF. The V gene is TRBV27, the J gene TRBJ1-1; D remains unclear. Trimming removed 7 bases from V and 1 base from J, with 16 bases in between. CDR1 is MNHEY and CDR2 is SMNVEV in the germline V gene (reference sequence). This CDR3 has 15 residues.